This T cell receptor beta chain was recorded in a study of blood T cell repertoires in COVID-19. Looking at the study overall: Material from acute and convalescent COVID-19 was sourced from the United States, Italy and Spain. T cells, B-cell-depleted T cells, or PBMCs supplied cDNA or gDNA.

In the authors' workflow: The assay estimated nucleated cells by amplifying reference gene primers. Profiling relied on immunoSEQ multiplex PCR, and the TCRdb table lists in-frame clones only, not all of them. V, J and clone size derive from that table, while D and trimming were established from the DNA sequence. The table has 150,000 or so clones, under 95% seen once. Trimming cost V 0 bases and J 6 bases; bases outside gene matches: 10. The germline V gene has CDR1 SGHDN and CDR2 FVKESK. The CDR3 runs 17 residues. The rearrangement uses TRBV14 and TRBJ2-1; the match to TRBD1 covers 8 bases. The material sequenced was peripheral blood. The receptor was isolated from a young man with acute or convalescent COVID-19. The CDR3 reads CASSQEYRDRPFNEQFF. The CDR3, as DNA: TGTGCCAGCAGCCAAGAATATCGGGACAGGCCTTTCAATGAGCAGTTCTTC.